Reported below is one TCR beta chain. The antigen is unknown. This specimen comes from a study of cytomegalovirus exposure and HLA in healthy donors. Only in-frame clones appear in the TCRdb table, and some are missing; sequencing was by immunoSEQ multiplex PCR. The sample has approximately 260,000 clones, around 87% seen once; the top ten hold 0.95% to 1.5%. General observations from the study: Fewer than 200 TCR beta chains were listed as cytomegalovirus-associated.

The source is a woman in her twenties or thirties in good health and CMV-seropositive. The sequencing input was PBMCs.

CDR3 loop: CASSVVRGNNYGYTF. Written as DNA, the CDR3 is TGTGCCAGCAGCGTAGTGAGAGGGAACAACTATGGCTACACCTTC. This chain links TRBV11-2 with TRBJ1-2; no firm D call. Trimming pared 5 bases from V and 2 bases from J, leaving 15 bases between. CDR1 SGHAT and CDR2 FQNNGV come from the germline V gene. This CDR3 comprises 15 residues. The full variable domain, its missing parts supplied by reference TRBV11-2 and TRBJ1-2, is EAGVAQSPRYKIIEKRQSVAFWCNPISGHATLYWYQQILGQGPKLLIQFQNNGVVDDSQLPKDRFSAERLKGVDSTLKIQPAKLEDSAVYLCASSVVRGNNYGYTFGSGTRLTVV.